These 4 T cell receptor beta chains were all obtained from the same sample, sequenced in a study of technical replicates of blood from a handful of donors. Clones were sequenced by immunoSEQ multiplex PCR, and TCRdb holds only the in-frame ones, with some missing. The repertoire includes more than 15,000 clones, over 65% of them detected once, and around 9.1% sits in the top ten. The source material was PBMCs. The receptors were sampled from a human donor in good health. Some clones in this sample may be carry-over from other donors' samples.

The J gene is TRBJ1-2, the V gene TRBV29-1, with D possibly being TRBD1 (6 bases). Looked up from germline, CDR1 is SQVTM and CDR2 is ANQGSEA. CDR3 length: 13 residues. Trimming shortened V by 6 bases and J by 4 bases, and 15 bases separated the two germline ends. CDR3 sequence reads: CSVWGHGGYGYTF. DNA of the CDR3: TGCAGCGTCTGGGGGCATGGGGGCTATGGCTACACCTTC.

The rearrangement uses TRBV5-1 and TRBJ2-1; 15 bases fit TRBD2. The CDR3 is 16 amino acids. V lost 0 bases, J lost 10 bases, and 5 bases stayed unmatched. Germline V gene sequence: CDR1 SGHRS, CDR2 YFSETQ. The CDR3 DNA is TGCGCCAGCAGCTTGGGGACTAGCGGGAGGGCCGGGGAGCAGTTCTTC. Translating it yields CASSLGTSGRAGEQFF.

The CDR3 region is CASSEPARREGKNIQYF. DNA of the CDR3: TGTGCCAGCAGTGAGCCCGCCCGTCGGGAGGGGAAAAACATTCAGTACTTC. The chain links TRBV25-1 to TRBJ2-4; TRBD2 matches 8 bases. Germline V gene lookup returns CDR1 MGHDK and CDR2 SYGVNS. The CDR3 has 17 amino acids. The V gene end was trimmed by 3 bases and the J gene end by 4 bases; junction bases not matched to a gene: 11.

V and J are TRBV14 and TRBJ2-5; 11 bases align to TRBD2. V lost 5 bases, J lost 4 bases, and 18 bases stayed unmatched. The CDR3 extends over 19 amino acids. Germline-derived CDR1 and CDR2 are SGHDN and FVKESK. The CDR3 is CASSSRPTSGNLWGETQYF. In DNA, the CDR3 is TGTGCCAGCAGCTCGAGACCGACTAGCGGGAACCTCTGGGGAGAGACCCAGTACTTC. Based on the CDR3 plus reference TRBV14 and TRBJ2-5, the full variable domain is EAGVTQFPSHSVIEKGQTVTLRCDPISGHDNLYWYRRVMGKEIKFLLHFVKESKQDESGMPNNRFLAERTGGTYSTLKVQPAELEDSGVYFCASSSRPTSGNLWGETQYFGPGTRLLVL.